The T cell receptor beta chain described here comes from a study of control samples from healthy donors and cancer patients. Data came from immunoSEQ multiplex PCR; TCRdb stores just in-frame clones and leaves some out. This sample has about 86,000 clones; 94% occur once, and the top ten carry 4.5% to 5.5%. V gave up 1 base and J gave up 4 bases; unmatched junction bases: 5. The CDR3 contains 15 residues. Germline V gene sequence: CDR1 SEHNR, CDR2 FQNEAQ (reference sequence). This clone was seen once. The specimen sequenced was blood. This sequence originates from a woman aged 18-35 years in good health. The gene calls are TRBV7-9 and TRBJ2-5; 8 bases agree with TRBD2. The DNA for the CDR3 is TGTGCCAGCAGCTTAGGGGGAGCGGGAGCAGAGACCCAGTACTTC. Protein product: CASSLGGAGAETQYF.